This TCR beta chain was obtained from a study of OX40 agonist ivuxolimab in advanced cancers. Study background: Ivuxolimab is a fully human IgG2 antibody that activates OX40 (CD134).

As concerns this clone: Its specificity is unknown.

Germline assignment: CDR1 SGHAT and CDR2 FQNNGV. Trimming took 4 bases from V and 2 from J; bases not matched to a gene: 12. The CDR3 runs 17 residues. General study points: Both CD4+ and CD8+ T cell populations in blood had undergone clonal expansion by week 6 at 0.1 to 3.0 mg/kg. The 0.1-3.0 mg/kg partial responders had among the lowest clonal expansion. Determination of antigen specificity was not performed for the expanded peripheral T cells.

Method: immunoSEQ multiplex PCR; TCRdb's copy keeps in-frame clones and lacks some. The profile shows 40,000 to 60,000 clones, roughly 79% of them singletons. This specimen consisted of CD4+ or CD8+ T cells sorted from blood, obtained in a trial of the OX40 agonist ivuxolimab. The V and J genes are TRBV11-2 and TRBJ2-5; TRBD1 aligns across 8 bases. The receptor was derived from an adult with an advanced solid tumor such as melanoma, head and neck, liver or kidney cancer. The CDR3 sequence: CASSSGPGGHKQETQYF. CDR3 bases: TGTGCCAGCAGCTCCGGTCCAGGGGGCCACAAACAAGAGACCCAGTACTTC.